In this sample, the clone carrying this T cell receptor beta chain turned up a few times. J lost 3 bases, V lost 4 bases, and 6 bases had no gene match. The CDR3 loop spans 15 amino acids. Germline V CDR1 and CDR2: SGHVS, FQNEAQ. Methods used by the authors: Counts of nucleated cells, estimated from reference gene primer amplification, were obtained. Only in-frame clones appear in the TCRdb table, and some are missing; sequencing was by immunoSEQ multiplex PCR. V and J calls and clone size are given by that table; D and trimming were obtained from the DNA. The sample includes about 280,000 clones, roughly 80% of them seen just once. The data stem from a study of blood T cell repertoires in COVID-19.

The sample comprised PBMCs or T cells enriched from blood (not recorded which). The chain employs TRBV7-8 and TRBJ1-5; 7 nucleotides agree with TRBD1. This clonotype was obtained from a man aged 40-55 years who had been exposed to COVID-19. The CDR3 DNA follows: TGTGCCAGCAGCTACACGGGACAGATCAATCAGCCCCAGCATTTT. Its protein product is CASSYTGQINQPQHF.